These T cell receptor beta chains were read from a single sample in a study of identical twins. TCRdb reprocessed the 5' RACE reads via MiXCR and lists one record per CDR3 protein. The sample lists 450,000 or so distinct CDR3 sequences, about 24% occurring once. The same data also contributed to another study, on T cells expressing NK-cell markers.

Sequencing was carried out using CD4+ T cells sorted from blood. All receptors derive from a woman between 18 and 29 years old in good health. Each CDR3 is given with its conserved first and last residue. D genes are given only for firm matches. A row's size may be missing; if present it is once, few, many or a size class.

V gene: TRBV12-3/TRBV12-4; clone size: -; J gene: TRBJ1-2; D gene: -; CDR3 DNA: TGTGCCAGCAGTTTATACGCCTTAGACAGGCGAGGCTACACCTTC; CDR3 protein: CASSLYALDRRGYTF
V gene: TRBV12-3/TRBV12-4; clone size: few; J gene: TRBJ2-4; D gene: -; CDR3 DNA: TGTGCCAGCAAGCAGCAAGGGGCTCGGGACATTCAGTACTTC; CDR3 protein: CASKQQGARDIQYF
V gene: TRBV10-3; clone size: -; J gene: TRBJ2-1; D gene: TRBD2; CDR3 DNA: TGTGCCATCAGCCAAGGACTAGCAGGGGAGCAGTTCTTC; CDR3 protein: CAISQGLAGEQFF
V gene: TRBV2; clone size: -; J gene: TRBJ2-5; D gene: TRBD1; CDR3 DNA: TGTGCCAGCAGGCCGGACAGGCAAAGGGTAGAGACCCAGTACTTC; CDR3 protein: CASRPDRQRVETQYF
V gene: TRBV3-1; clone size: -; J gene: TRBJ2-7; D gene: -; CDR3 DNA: TGTGCCAGCAGCCAAGACTTTAGCTCCTACGAGCAGTACTTC; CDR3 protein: CASSQDFSSYEQYF
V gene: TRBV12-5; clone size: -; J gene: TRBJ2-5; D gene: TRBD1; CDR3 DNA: TGTGCTAGTGGTTTGGTCTCCTCAGGGGGCGGAGAGACCCAGTACTTC; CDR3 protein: CASGLVSSGGGETQYF
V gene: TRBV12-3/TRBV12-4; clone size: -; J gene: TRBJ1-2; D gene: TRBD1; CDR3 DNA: TGTGCCAGCAGCCAAGACAGGGGCCGCGGCTACACCTTC; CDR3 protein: CASSQDRGRGYTF
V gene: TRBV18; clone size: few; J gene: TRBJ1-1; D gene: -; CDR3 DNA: TGTGCCAGCTCACCAGGCGGGGGGGCGACTGAAGCTTTCTTT; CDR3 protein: CASSPGGGATEAFF
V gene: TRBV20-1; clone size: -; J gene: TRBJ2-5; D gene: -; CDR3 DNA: TGCAGTGCTCCTGACCCACGGCTAGCTAGAGAGACCCAGTACTTC; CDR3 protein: CSAPDPRLARETQYF
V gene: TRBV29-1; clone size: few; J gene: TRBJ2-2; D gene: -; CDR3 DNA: TGCAGCGTTGAAGGCGCGGGAAGAACCGGGGAGCTGTTTTTT; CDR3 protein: CSVEGAGRTGELFF
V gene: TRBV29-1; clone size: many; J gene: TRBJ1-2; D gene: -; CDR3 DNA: TGCAGCGTTGGTGCCGAACCATTTATTTCCGGCTACACCTTC; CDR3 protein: CSVGAEPFISGYTF
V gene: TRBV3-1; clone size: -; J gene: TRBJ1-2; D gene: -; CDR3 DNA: TGTGCCAGCAGCCAAGGTCAAGATGGCTACACCTTC; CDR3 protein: CASSQGQDGYTF
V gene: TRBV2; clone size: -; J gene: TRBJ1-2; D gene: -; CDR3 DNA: TGTGCCAGCAGTAATACAGGGTTCGGCTACACCTTC; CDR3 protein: CASSNTGFGYTF
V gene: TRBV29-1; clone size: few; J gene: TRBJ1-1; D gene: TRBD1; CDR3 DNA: TGCAGCGTCCGTACAGGGGGCACTGAAGCTTTCTTT; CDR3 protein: CSVRTGGTEAFF
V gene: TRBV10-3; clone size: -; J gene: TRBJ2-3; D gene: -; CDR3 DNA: TGTGCCATCAATTCAGACAGGACCACAGATACGCAGTATTTT; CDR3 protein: CAINSDRTTDTQYF
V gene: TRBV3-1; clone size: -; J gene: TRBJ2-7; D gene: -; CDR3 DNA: TGTGCCAGCAGCCAAGATCCTCGCGTTATCTACGAGCAGTACTTC; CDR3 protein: CASSQDPRVIYEQYF
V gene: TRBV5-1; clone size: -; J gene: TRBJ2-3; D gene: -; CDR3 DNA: TGCGCCAGCACGGGCTCCAACACCCTTCATCCCACAGATACGCAGTATTTT; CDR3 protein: CASTGSNTLHPTDTQYF
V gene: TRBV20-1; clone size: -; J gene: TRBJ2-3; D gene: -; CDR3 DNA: TGCAGTGCCGCCAGTATAGGGGGAGATACGCAGTATTTT; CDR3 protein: CSAASIGGDTQYF